The next 25 T cell receptor beta chains were all read from a single sample in a study of blood T cell repertoires in COVID-19. Assay: immunoSEQ multiplex PCR; the TCRdb copy retains only in-frame clones and omits some. Of over 200,000 clones listed, approximately 84% were seen once; the top ten hold under 2.5%. What was sequenced was peripheral blood. These receptors were collected from a man aged 40-50 years with active or convalescent COVID-19.

V usage is TRBV4-1 and J usage is TRBJ1-1; 8 bases align to TRBD1. CDR1 and CDR2 (germline): MGHRA, YSYEKL. This CDR3 comprises 15 residues. J gave up 4 bases and V 4 bases, and 8 bases lay outside the gene matches. The DNA of the CDR3 is TGCGCCAGCAGCCCGAGTGGACAGGGTGGCACTGAAGCTTTCTTT. This translates into CASSPSGQGGTEAFF.

In DNA form, the CDR3 reads TGCAGCGTCGACGGGACTAGCGGGTTATACAATGAGCAGTTCTTC. Its protein is CSVDGTSGLYNEQFF. V usage is TRBV29-1 and J usage is TRBJ2-1, with 12 nucleotides matching TRBD2. With V trimmed by 6 bases and J by 4 bases, 7 bases remained unmatched. Germline CDR1 SQVTM, CDR2 ANQGSEA. The CDR3 covers 15 residues.

This chain links TRBV27 with TRBJ2-7; 9 bases line up with TRBD2. The CDR3 consists of 14 residues. Germline loops: CDR1 MNHEY, CDR2 SMNVEV (reference sequence). The ends lost 2 bases at V and 6 bases at J; junction bases unmatched: 5. CDR3 sequence (DNA): TGTGCCAGCAGTTTAGCGGGGGGGCCGGGCGAGCAGTACTTC. Its translation: CASSLAGGPGEQYF.

The rearrangement joins TRBV28 to TRBJ1-4; the D gene is possibly TRBD1 (6 bases). Germline CDR1 is MDHEN and CDR2 is SYDVKM. The V gene lost 3 bases and the J gene lost 5 bases, with 10 bases spanning the gap. The CDR3 runs 14 residues. As DNA, the CDR3 is TGTGCCAGCAGTTTGACAGGACTCAATGAAAAACTGTTTTTT. Its protein is CASSLTGLNEKLFF. Full variable domain (rest looked up from reference TRBV28 and TRBJ1-4): DVKVTQSSRYLVKRTGEKVFLECVQDMDHENMFWYRQDPGLGLRLIYFSYDVKMKEKGDIPEGYSVSREKKERFSLILESASTNQTSMYLCASSLTGLNEKLFFGSGTQLSVL.

The gene calls are TRBV28 and TRBJ2-7; 7 bases are a match to TRBD1. CDR1 is MDHEN and CDR2 is SYDVKM in the germline V gene. The CDR3 extends over 13 amino acids. The V and J ends lost 6 bases and 0 bases, in that order; junction bases with no gene match: 2. This CDR3 is CASSRQGSYEQYF. CDR3 sequence (DNA): TGTGCCAGCAGCCGACAGGGCTCCTACGAGCAGTACTTC.

The rearrangement uses TRBV23-1 and TRBJ2-5; D is possibly TRBD2 (5 bases). TRBV23-1 is placed among ORFs of uncertain function. The CDR3 extends over 17 amino acids. The V and J ends lost 4 bases and 2 bases respectively, with 20 bases between them. The CDR3 reads CASSPSKEADPQETQYF. The CDR3 nucleotides are TGCGCCAGCAGTCCTTCAAAGGAGGCAGATCCTCAAGAGACCCAGTACTTC.

CDR3 protein: CASSPLGTSGSGGTDTQYF. As DNA, the CDR3 is TGTGCCAGCTCACCACTTGGGACTAGCGGGAGCGGAGGCACAGATACGCAGTATTTT. This sequence joins TRBV18 and TRBJ2-3, with TRBD2 matching 14 bases. This CDR3 has 19 amino acids. The V gene's germline CDR1 is KGHSH and CDR2 LQKENI. V dropped 1 base and J dropped 1; count of bases not matched to a gene: 7. Filled out from reference TRBV18 and TRBJ2-3, the complete variable domain reads NAGVMQNPRHLVRRRGQEARLRCSPMKGHSHVYWYRQLPEEGLKFMVYLQKENIIDESGMPKERFSAEFPKEGPSILRIQQVVRGDSAAYFCASSPLGTSGSGGTDTQYFGPGTRLTVL.

The chain carries TRBV6-5 and TRBJ1-1; TRBD1 is a possible D gene (5 bases). CDR1 is MNHEY and CDR2 is SVGAGI in the germline V gene. Trimming cost V 4 bases and J 1 base, with 10 bases left between them. The CDR3 covers 14 residues. CDR3 sequence: CASSWEGANTEAFF. For the CDR3, the DNA is TGTGCCAGCAGTTGGGAAGGGGCGAACACTGAAGCTTTCTTT.

The V and J genes are TRBV19 and TRBJ2-5; 14 positions match TRBD2. V lost 5 bases and J lost 4; bases outside the gene matches: 6. CDR3 length: 16 residues. Germline V gene data show CDR1 as LNHDA and CDR2 as SQIVND (reference sequence). This chain's CDR3 is CASSSGLAGALETQYF. Written as DNA, the CDR3 is TGTGCCAGTAGTTCGGGACTAGCGGGAGCTCTAGAGACCCAGTACTTC.

A single count supports this clone. The chain joins TRBV6-2 or TRBV6-3 to TRBJ1-1, with TRBD1 as a possible D gene (6 bases). Trimming cost V 4 bases and J 1 base, with 13 bases left between them. The CDR3 totals 15 residues. The V gene's germline CDR1 is MNHEY and CDR2 SVGEGT. CDR3 nucleotide sequence: TGTGCCAGCAGTTCTTGGGGGCCTGGGAACACTGAAGCTTTCTTT. Its protein product is CASSSWGPGNTEAFF.

This sequence joins TRBV28 and TRBJ1-4; D gene ambiguous. The CDR3 loop spans 12 amino acids. Looked up from germline, CDR1 is MDHEN and CDR2 is SYDVKM. Trimming shortened V by 6 bases and J by 5 bases, and 7 bases separated the two germline ends. CDR3 protein: CASRTINEKLFF. In DNA form, the CDR3 reads TGTGCCAGCAGGACTATAAATGAAAAACTGTTTTTT.

The chain carries TRBV6-5 and TRBJ1-5, with TRBD1 matching 7 bases. The V and J ends lost 6 bases and 6 bases, in that order; junction bases with no gene match: 8. The CDR3 is made up of 14 amino acids. CDR1 and CDR2 from the germline V gene are MNHEY and SVGAGI. In nucleotides, the CDR3 is TGTGCCAGCAGCCGCGGGGGGGACAGTCAGCCCCAGCATTTT. Protein product: CASSRGGDSQPQHF.

The rearrangement links TRBV5-1 to TRBJ2-2, with D tentatively TRBD2 (6 bases). Looked up from germline, CDR1 is SGHRS and CDR2 is YFSETQ. Deletions cut 2 bases from V and 0 bases from J, with 14 bases between. This CDR3 comprises 17 residues. In DNA form, the CDR3 reads TGCGCCAGCAGCTTAAAGGGACTTCGCGCGAACACCGGGGAGCTGTTTTTT. Translating gives CASSLKGLRANTGELFF.

The chain joins TRBV11-2 to TRBJ2-5, with 8 bases fitting TRBD2. Germline lookup yields CDR1 SGHAT and CDR2 FQNNGV. The ends lost 1 base at V and 1 base at J; junction bases unmatched: 5. The CDR3 contains 16 residues. This chain's CDR3 is CASSLVLAGPQETQYF. DNA of the CDR3: TGTGCCAGCAGCTTAGTCCTAGCGGGTCCCCAAGAGACCCAGTACTTC. Using reference TRBV11-2 and TRBJ2-5 for the parts outside the CDR3, the full variable domain is EAGVAQSPRYKIIEKRQSVAFWCNPISGHATLYWYQQILGQGPKLLIQFQNNGVVDDSQLPKDRFSAERLKGVDSTLKIQPAKLEDSAVYLCASSLVLAGPQETQYFGPGTRLLVL.

The chain carries TRBV5-1 and TRBJ2-1, with 9 bases aligning to TRBD1. The CDR3 runs to 17 residues. J gave up 7 bases and V 4 bases, and 15 bases lay outside the gene matches. From germline, CDR1 is SGHRS and CDR2 YFSETQ. The DNA for the CDR3 is TGCGCCAGCAGCACCCTTCCTACAGGGGGCAGGGGGAATGAGCAGTTCTTC. It specifies CASSTLPTGGRGNEQFF.

CDR3 DNA: TGTGCCAGCAGATTACAGGGTACAGTACACACTGAAGCTTTCTTT. Translation gives CASRLQGTVHTEAFF. This chain uses TRBV6-5 with TRBJ1-1; a weak D match, TRBD1 (6 bases). CDR1 and CDR2 (germline): MNHEY, SVGAGI. Deletions cut 6 bases from V and 3 bases from J, with 17 bases between. CDR3 length equals 15 residues.

The chain is built from TRBV5-1 and TRBJ2-7; TRBD2 is a possible D gene (7 bases). Trimming took off 0 bases at V and 0 bases at J, with 13 bases between the two ends. Germline CDR1 is SGHRS and CDR2 is YFSETQ. The CDR3 runs to 16 residues. DNA for the CDR3: TGCGCCAGCAGCTTGGCGGGGGGCGTGGGCTCCTACGAGCAGTACTTC. Translated: CASSLAGGVGSYEQYF.

The J gene is TRBJ1-5, the V gene TRBV6-2 or TRBV6-3, with TRBD1 as a possible D gene (6 bases). This CDR3 has 14 residues. Germline V gives CDR1 MNHEY, CDR2 SVGEGT. Trimming stripped 4 bases from V and 6 bases from J, with 13 bases between. CDR3 protein: CASSSPGGLQPQHF. The DNA of the CDR3 is TGTGCCAGCAGTTCCCCGGGGGGGCTTCAGCCCCAGCATTTT.

The chain employs TRBV2 and TRBJ2-1, with D possibly being TRBD2 (5 bases). Trimming left V 2 bases short and J 5 bases short, with 16 bases between. Germline V gene lookup returns CDR1 SNHLY and CDR2 FYNNEI. The CDR3 loop spans 16 amino acids. CDR3 sequence: CASSESVPSRNNEQFF. The DNA for the CDR3 is TGTGCCAGCAGTGAATCCGTGCCTAGCAGGAACAATGAGCAGTTCTTC.

V is TRBV18 and J is TRBJ1-2; D may be TRBD1 (5 bases). V was cut by 3 bases and J by 4 bases, with 12 bases left in between. The CDR3 extends over 14 amino acids. Germline lookup yields CDR1 KGHSH and CDR2 LQKENI. The CDR3 nucleotides read TGTGCCAGCTCACCGGAGGGACGGGCCTATGGCTACACCTTC. Encoded protein: CASSPEGRAYGYTF.

V usage is TRBV5-4 and J usage is TRBJ2-4; D may be TRBD2 (6 bases). The V end was cut by 2 bases, the J end by 0 bases, with 18 bases between. CDR3 length equals 18 residues. The germline V gene encodes CDR1 SGHNT and CDR2 YYREEE (reference sequence). CDR3 amino acids: CASSFFGGSGLAKNIQYF. CDR3 DNA: TGTGCCAGCAGCTTCTTTGGCGGTAGCGGACTAGCCAAAAACATTCAGTACTTC.

The chain is built from TRBV5-1 and TRBJ1-4; 8 bases agree with TRBD1. Germline values: CDR1 SGHRS, CDR2 YFSETQ. The CDR3 extends over 14 amino acids. V gave up 3 bases and J gave up 9 bases; unmatched junction bases: 7. In DNA, the CDR3 is TGCGCCAGCAGCTCTCAGGGGGCGCGGAAAAAACTGTTTTTT. Protein product: CASSSQGARKKLFF.

V is TRBV6-5 and J is TRBJ1-6; the match to TRBD1 covers 8 bases. This CDR3 has 14 residues. Trimming cost V 9 bases and J 7 bases; bases outside gene matches: 8. The germline V gene encodes CDR1 MNHEY and CDR2 SVGAGI. The chain's CDR3 is CASRTGRMNSPLHF. The CDR3 nucleotides are TGTGCCAGTCGGACAGGGCGGATGAATTCACCCCTCCACTTT.

The chain has TRBV4-1 and TRBJ1-2, with D possibly being TRBD1 (6 bases). Per the germline V gene, CDR1 is MGHRA and CDR2 is YSYEKL. Trimming left V 4 bases short and J 2 bases short, with 14 bases between. This CDR3 contains 15 residues. In DNA, the CDR3 is TGCGCCAGCAGCCGAGGGGGTATCTCGAACTATGGCTACACCTTC. Its translation: CASSRGGISNYGYTF.

This clone showed up just a few times. The J gene is TRBJ2-1, the V gene TRBV9; TRBD1 aligns across 9 bases. CDR3 length equals 16 residues. Germline CDR1 SGDLS, CDR2 YYNGEE. Unmatched junction bases numbered 5, after V lost 0 bases and J lost 4 bases. The CDR3 protein is CASSVGGDRVYNEQFF. Written as DNA, the CDR3 is TGTGCCAGCAGCGTAGGGGGGGACAGGGTATACAATGAGCAGTTCTTC.